These T cell receptor beta chains were read from a single sample in a study of blood T cell repertoires in COVID-19. Clones were read by immunoSEQ multiplex PCR, and TCRdb kept only the in-frame ones, dropping some. The sample has fewer than 80,000 clones; 73% are singletons. Sequenced: peripheral blood. The receptors stem from a man between 60 and 75 years old with acute or convalescent COVID-19. Each CDR3 is given with its conserved first and last residue. A D gene is named only where the DNA matches it firmly. Some rows have no size entry. The others give once, few or many, or a class for an expanded clone.

abundance,v_gene,j_gene,d_gene,CDR3aa,CDR3nt
once,TRBV7-9,TRBJ2-1,NA,CASSLVGGADNEQFF,TGTGCCAGCAGCTTAGTTGGGGGCGCCGACAATGAGCAGTTCTTC
NA,TRBV4-1,TRBJ2-7,TRBD2,CASSQDGAGAYEQYF,TGCGCCAGCAGCCAAGACGGGGCGGGAGCCTACGAGCAGTACTTC
few,TRBV28,TRBJ1-1,NA,CASSPPTGQRLAFF,TGTGCCAGCAGCCCCCCGACAGGCCAGCGGTTGGCTTTCTTT
few,TRBV9,TRBJ2-7,NA,CASSPMGGATYEQYF,TGTGCCAGCAGCCCAATGGGGGGAGCGACCTACGAGCAGTACTTC
NA,TRBV11-2,TRBJ2-3,TRBD2,CASSLPTLAGEHTDTQYF,TGTGCCAGCAGCTTGCCCACTCTAGCGGGGGAACACACAGATACGCAGTATTTT
few,TRBV7-8,TRBJ1-3,NA,CASRQGGNTIYF,TGTGCCAGCAGGCAGGGTGGAAACACCATATATTTT
NA,TRBV5-1,TRBJ2-3,NA,CASSLSNQNTDTQYF,TGCGCCAGCAGCTTAAGTAATCAGAACACAGATACGCAGTATTTT
NA,TRBV19,TRBJ2-3,NA,CASGAGATTDTQYF,TGTGCCAGCGGTGCGGGGGCCACCACAGATACGCAGTATTTT
NA,TRBV5-1,TRBJ1-1,NA,CASTQGGLGTEAFF,TGCGCCAGCACCCAAGGAGGGCTGGGCACTGAAGCTTTCTTT
NA,TRBV15,TRBJ2-4,TRBD2,CATSNRGLAGVPTGNIQYF,TGTGCCACCAGCAATCGGGGACTAGCGGGAGTCCCAACGGGGAACATTCAGTACTTC
few,TRBV4-1,TRBJ1-2,NA,CASSQGDSRSNYGYTF,TGCGCCAGCAGCCAAGGAGACAGTCGATCTAACTATGGCTACACCTTC
NA,TRBV6-5,TRBJ1-1,NA,CASSTEPNTEAFF,TGTGCCAGCAGCACAGAGCCCAACACTGAAGCTTTCTTT
once,TRBV7-9,TRBJ2-3,TRBD2,CASSADPTSVSTDTQYF,TGTGCCAGCAGCGCAGACCCCACTAGCGTCAGCACAGATACGCAGTATTTT
once,TRBV6-2/TRBV6-3,TRBJ1-2,NA,CASSYQVGDGYTF,TGTGCCAGCAGTTACCAAGTAGGGGATGGCTACACCTTC
NA,TRBV7-3,TRBJ2-7,NA,CASSLYGSEGYEQYF,TGTGCCAGCAGCTTATACGGGAGCGAGGGCTACGAGCAGTACTTC
once,TRBV5-1,TRBJ2-1,NA,CASSSGLERSYNEQFF,TGCGCCAGCAGCTCCGGACTGGAGCGCTCCTACAATGAGCAGTTCTTC
NA,TRBV30,TRBJ1-2,TRBD1,CAWSHYRQGTTNYGYTF,TGTGCCTGGAGTCACTATAGACAGGGCACAACTAACTATGGCTACACCTTC
NA,TRBV18,TRBJ1-1,TRBD1,CASSPSGQGDTEAFF,TGTGCCAGCTCACCCTCGGGACAGGGGGACACTGAAGCTTTCTTT
NA,TRBV27,TRBJ2-2,TRBD1,CASSSLGQGAHTGELFF,TGTGCCAGCAGTTCATTAGGACAGGGGGCCCACACCGGGGAGCTGTTTTTT
NA,TRBV6-5,TRBJ1-2,NA,CASSYSRQSYGYTF,TGTGCCAGCAGTTACTCGAGACAGTCTTATGGCTACACCTTC
NA,TRBV6-1,TRBJ1-5,NA,CASSENQNQPQHF,TGTGCCAGCAGTGAAAATCAAAATCAGCCCCAGCATTTT
NA,TRBV5-1,TRBJ2-5,NA,CASRPGLDQETQYF,TGCGCCAGCAGACCGGGACTCGACCAAGAGACCCAGTACTTC
once,TRBV19,TRBJ2-1,NA,CASSATGSRFLNEQFF,TGTGCCAGTAGTGCAACGGGGTCTAGATTCCTCAATGAGCAGTTCTTC
NA,TRBV5-6,TRBJ2-2,NA,CASIPRNTGELFF,TGTGCCAGCATTCCCAGGAACACCGGGGAGCTGTTTTTT
NA,TRBV5-1,TRBJ1-1,TRBD1,CASRTGVETEAFF,TGCGCCAGCAGAACAGGGGTGGAAACTGAAGCTTTCTTT
NA,TRBV7-9,TRBJ1-2,NA,CASSLGGGTTSYGYTF,TGTGCCAGCAGCTTAGGGGGAGGGACAACGAGCTATGGCTACACCTTC
NA,TRBV18,TRBJ1-5,NA,CASAKGRDWGQPQHF,TGTGCCAGCGCAAAGGGTCGGGACTGGGGTCAGCCCCAGCATTTT
few,TRBV11-2,TRBJ2-2,TRBD1,CASSSPQGAHTGELFF,TGTGCCAGCAGCTCACCTCAGGGGGCGCACACCGGGGAGCTGTTTTTT
few,TRBV7-3,TRBJ1-5,TRBD1,CASNSRTGPTYSNQPQHF,TGTGCCAGCAACTCAAGGACAGGCCCTACTTATAGCAATCAGCCCCAGCATTTT
NA,TRBV19,TRBJ2-2,NA,CASTNPPGQLNTGELFF,TGTGCCAGTACCAATCCCCCCGGACAGTTGAACACCGGGGAGCTGTTTTTT
many,TRBV3-1/TRBV3-2,TRBJ1-4,TRBD1,CASSRDRDEKLFF,TGTGCCAGCAGCCGTGACAGGGATGAAAAACTGTTTTTT
medium-sized,TRBV5-4,TRBJ1-1,NA,CASSSQDYTEAFF,TGTGCCAGCAGCTCGCAGGATTACACTGAAGCTTTCTTT
NA,TRBV3-1/TRBV3-2,TRBJ1-1,NA,CASSQEHTNTEAFF,TGTGCCAGCAGCCAAGAACACACGAACACTGAAGCTTTCTTT
few,TRBV6-2/TRBV6-3,TRBJ1-6,TRBD1,CASSYKGASLHF,TGTGCCAGCAGTTACAAGGGGGCGTCCCTCCACTTT
few,TRBV24-1,TRBJ2-2,NA,CATSDEEELFF,TGTGCCACCAGTGATGAGGAGGAGCTGTTTTTT
NA,TRBV3-1/TRBV3-2,TRBJ2-7,TRBD2,CASSRGLAGPYEQYF,TGTGCCAGCAGCAGGGGACTAGCGGGACCCTACGAGCAGTACTTC
few,TRBV10-1,TRBJ2-7,NA,CASSDGPHGSYEQYF,TGCGCCAGCAGTGATGGGCCTCATGGTTCCTACGAGCAGTACTTC
NA,TRBV1,TRBJ2-3,NA,CTSSQTPTKKSGGTDTQYF,TGCACCAGCAGCCAAACACCAACAAAAAAAAGCGGGGGCACAGATACGCAGTATTTT
NA,TRBV4-1,TRBJ1-3,NA,CASSQGNQEGNTIYF,TGCGCCAGCAGCCAAGGCAACCAAGAGGGAAACACCATATATTTT
NA,TRBV5-8,TRBJ2-3,NA,CASSTGLLTDTQYF,TGTGCCAGCAGCACGGGACTCCTCACAGATACGCAGTATTTT
NA,TRBV11-1,TRBJ2-3,TRBD2,CASSRTSGVTDTQYF,TGTGCCAGCAGCCGGACTAGCGGGGTCACAGATACGCAGTATTTT
NA,TRBV5-4,TRBJ2-2,TRBD2,CASSLGAGENGELFF,TGTGCCAGCAGCTTGGGTGCGGGAGAAAACGGGGAGCTGTTTTTT
few,TRBV24-1,TRBJ2-3,NA,CATSDQGQRTGTDTQYF,TGTGCCACCAGTGATCAAGGACAGAGAACGGGCACAGATACGCAGTATTTT
NA,TRBV19,TRBJ1-5,TRBD1,CATAGTGVSEGQPQHF,TGTGCCACGGCCGGGACAGGCGTTAGCGAGGGTCAGCCCCAGCATTTT
NA,TRBV18,TRBJ2-3,NA,CASSSSKDTQYF,TGTGCCAGCTCATCTAGCAAAGATACGCAGTATTTT
many,TRBV29-1,TRBJ2-1,TRBD2,CSAWTSGGPDEQFF,TGCAGCGCCTGGACTAGCGGGGGTCCAGATGAGCAGTTCTTC
NA,TRBV5-8,TRBJ2-1,TRBD2,CASSLSSTSGADNEQFF,TGTGCCAGCAGCCTATCCTCGACTAGCGGGGCGGACAATGAGCAGTTCTTC
NA,TRBV4-1,TRBJ2-1,TRBD2,CASSLAGGVGGEQFF,TGCGCCAGCAGCCTGGCGGGGGGGGTTGGCGGTGAGCAGTTCTTC
once,TRBV28,TRBJ2-5,NA,CASSLGGSLFGTQYF,TGTGCCAGCAGTCTAGGCGGGTCCCTTTTCGGGACCCAGTACTTC
few,TRBV11-3,TRBJ2-6,NA,CASKHSGANVLTF,TGTGCCAGCAAACACTCTGGGGCCAACGTCCTGACTTTC
NA,TRBV28,TRBJ2-5,TRBD2,CASSASGGRGETQYF,TGTGCCAGCAGTGCGTCCGGCGGGAGGGGTGAGACCCAGTACTTC
NA,TRBV11-2,TRBJ2-5,TRBD2,CASSLNSGGETQYF,TGTGCCAGCAGCTTGAATTCGGGGGGAGAGACCCAGTACTTC
NA,TRBV3-1/TRBV3-2,TRBJ2-1,NA,CASSQDSSSNEQFF,TGTGCCAGCAGCCAAGACTCGAGTTCAAATGAGCAGTTCTTC